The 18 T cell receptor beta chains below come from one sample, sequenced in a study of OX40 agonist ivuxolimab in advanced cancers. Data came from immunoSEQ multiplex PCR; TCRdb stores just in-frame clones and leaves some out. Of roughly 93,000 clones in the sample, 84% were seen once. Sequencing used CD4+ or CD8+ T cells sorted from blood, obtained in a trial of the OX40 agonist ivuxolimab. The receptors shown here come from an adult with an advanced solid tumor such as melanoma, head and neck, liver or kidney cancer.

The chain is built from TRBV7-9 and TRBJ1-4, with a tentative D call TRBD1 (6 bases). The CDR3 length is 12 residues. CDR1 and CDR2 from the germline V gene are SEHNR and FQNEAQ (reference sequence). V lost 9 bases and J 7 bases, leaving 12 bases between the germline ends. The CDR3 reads CASQGLGEKLFF. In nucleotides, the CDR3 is TGTGCCAGTCAGGGGTTAGGTGAAAAACTGTTTTTT.

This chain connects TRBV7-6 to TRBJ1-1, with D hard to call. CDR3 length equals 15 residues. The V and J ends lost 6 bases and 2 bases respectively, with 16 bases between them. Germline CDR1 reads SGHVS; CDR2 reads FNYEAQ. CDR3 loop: CASSLQAGTNTEAFF. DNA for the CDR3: TGTGCCAGCAGTCTCCAGGCGGGTACTAACACTGAAGCTTTCTTT.

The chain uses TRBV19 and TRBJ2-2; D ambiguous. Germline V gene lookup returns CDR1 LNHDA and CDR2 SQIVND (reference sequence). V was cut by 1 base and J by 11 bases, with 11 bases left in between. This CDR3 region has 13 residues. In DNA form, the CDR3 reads TGTGCCAGTAGTATAGGAACAGTAGGAGAGCTGTTTTTT. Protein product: CASSIGTVGELFF.

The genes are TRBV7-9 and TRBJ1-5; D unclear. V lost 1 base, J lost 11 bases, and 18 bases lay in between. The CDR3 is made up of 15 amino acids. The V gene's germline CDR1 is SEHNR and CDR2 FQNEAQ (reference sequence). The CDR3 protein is CASSLGGPRAETQHF. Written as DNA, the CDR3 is TGTGCCAGCAGCTTAGGAGGGCCACGCGCAGAGACCCAGCATTTT.

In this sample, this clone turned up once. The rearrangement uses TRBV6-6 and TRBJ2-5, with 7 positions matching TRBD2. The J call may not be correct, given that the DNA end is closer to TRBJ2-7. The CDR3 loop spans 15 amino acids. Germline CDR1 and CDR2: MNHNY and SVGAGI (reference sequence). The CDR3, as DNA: TGTGCCAGCAGTCTCGGACTAGGGCCAGCCTACGAGCAGTACTTC. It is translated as CASSLGLGPAYEQYF.

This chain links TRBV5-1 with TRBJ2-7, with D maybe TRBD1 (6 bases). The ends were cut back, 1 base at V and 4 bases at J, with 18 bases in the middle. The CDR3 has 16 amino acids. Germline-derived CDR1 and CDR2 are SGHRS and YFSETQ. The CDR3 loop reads CASSLWDTASGYEQYF. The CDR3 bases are TGCGCCAGCAGCTTGTGGGACACCGCCTCGGGTTACGAGCAGTACTTC.

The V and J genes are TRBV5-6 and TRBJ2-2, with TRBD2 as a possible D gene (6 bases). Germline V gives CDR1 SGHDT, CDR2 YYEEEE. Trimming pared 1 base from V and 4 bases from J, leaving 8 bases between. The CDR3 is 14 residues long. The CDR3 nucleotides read TGTGCCAGCAGCTTGTGGAGGGGCACCGGGGAGCTGTTTTTT. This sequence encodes CASSLWRGTGELFF.

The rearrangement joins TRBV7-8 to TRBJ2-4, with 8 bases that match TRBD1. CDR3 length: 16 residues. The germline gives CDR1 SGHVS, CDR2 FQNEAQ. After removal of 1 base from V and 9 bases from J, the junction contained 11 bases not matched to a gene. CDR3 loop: CASSLEGPGGVIIQYF. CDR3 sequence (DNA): TGTGCCAGCAGCTTAGAGGGGCCAGGGGGCGTCATCATTCAGTACTTC. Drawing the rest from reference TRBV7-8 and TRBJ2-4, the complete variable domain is GAGVSQSPRYKVAKRGQDVALRCDPISGHVSLFWYQQALGQGPEFLTYFQNEAQLDKSGLPSDRFFAERPEGSVSTLKIQRTQQEDSAVYLCASSLEGPGGVIIQYFGAGTRLSVL.

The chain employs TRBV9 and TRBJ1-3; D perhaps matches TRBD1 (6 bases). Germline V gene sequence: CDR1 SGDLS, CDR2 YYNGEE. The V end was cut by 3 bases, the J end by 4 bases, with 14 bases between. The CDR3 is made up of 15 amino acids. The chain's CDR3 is CASSASNRAGNTIYF. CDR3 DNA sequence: TGTGCCAGCAGCGCATCGAACAGGGCAGGAAACACCATATATTTT.

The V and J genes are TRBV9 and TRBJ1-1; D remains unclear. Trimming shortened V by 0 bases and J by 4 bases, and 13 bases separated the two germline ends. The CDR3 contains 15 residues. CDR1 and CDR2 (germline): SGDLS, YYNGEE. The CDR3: CASSVGAISGTEAFF. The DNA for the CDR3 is TGTGCCAGCAGCGTAGGGGCGATCTCGGGCACTGAAGCTTTCTTT.

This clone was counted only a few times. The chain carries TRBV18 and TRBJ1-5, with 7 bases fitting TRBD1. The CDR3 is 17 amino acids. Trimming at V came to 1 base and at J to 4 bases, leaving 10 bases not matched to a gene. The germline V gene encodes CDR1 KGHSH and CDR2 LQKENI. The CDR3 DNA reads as TGTGCCAGCTCACCACGACCGGGACAGCTCCCTAATCAGCCCCAGCATTTT. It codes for CASSPRPGQLPNQPQHF.

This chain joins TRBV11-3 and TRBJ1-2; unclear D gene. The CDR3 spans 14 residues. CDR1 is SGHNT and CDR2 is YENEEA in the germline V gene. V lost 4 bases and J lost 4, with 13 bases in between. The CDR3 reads CASSSRMAGYGYTF. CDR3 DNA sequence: TGTGCCAGCAGCTCGCGCATGGCGGGCTATGGCTACACCTTC.

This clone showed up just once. As DNA, the CDR3 is TGTGCCAGCAGCCAAATCGGGCGAAATGAGCAGTTCTTC. It translates to CASSQIGRNEQFF. The J gene is TRBJ2-1, the V gene TRBV7-9; no firm D call. The CDR3 consists of 13 residues. Trimming left V 5 bases short and J 7 bases short, with 12 bases between. Germline CDR1 reads SEHNR; CDR2 reads FQNEAQ (reference sequence). Using reference TRBV7-9 and TRBJ2-1 for the parts outside the CDR3, the full variable domain is DTGVSQNPRHKITKRGQNVTFRCDPISEHNRLYWYRQTLGQGPEFLTYFQNEAQLEKSRLLSDRFSAERPKGSFSTLEIQRTEQGDSAMYLCASSQIGRNEQFFGPGTRLTVL.

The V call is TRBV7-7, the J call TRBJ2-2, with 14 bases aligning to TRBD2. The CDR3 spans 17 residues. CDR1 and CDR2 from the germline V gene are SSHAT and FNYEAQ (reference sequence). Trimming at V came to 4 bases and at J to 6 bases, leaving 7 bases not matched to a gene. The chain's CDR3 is CASSYGTSGSGAGELFF. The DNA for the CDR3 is TGTGCCAGCAGCTACGGGACTAGCGGGAGTGGAGCCGGGGAGCTGTTTTTT.

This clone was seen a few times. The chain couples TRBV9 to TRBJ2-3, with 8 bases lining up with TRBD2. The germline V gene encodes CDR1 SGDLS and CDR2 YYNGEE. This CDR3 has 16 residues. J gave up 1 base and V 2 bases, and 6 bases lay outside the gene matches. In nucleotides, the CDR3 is TGTGCCAGCAGCGTGTCAGCGGGAGCCCGCACAGATACGCAGTATTTT. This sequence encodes CASSVSAGARTDTQYF. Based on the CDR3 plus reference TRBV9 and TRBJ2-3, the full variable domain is DSGVTQTPKHLITATGQRVTLRCSPRSGDLSVYWYQQSLDQGLQFLIQYYNGEERAKGNILERFSAQQFPDLHSELNLSSLELGDSALYFCASSVSAGARTDTQYFGPGTRLTVL.

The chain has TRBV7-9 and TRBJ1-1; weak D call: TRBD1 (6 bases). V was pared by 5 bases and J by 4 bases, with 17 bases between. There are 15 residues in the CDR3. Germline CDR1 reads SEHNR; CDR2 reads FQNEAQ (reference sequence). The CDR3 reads CASSPLRGGITEAFF. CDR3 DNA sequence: TGTGCCAGCAGCCCCCTTAGAGGGGGAATCACTGAAGCTTTCTTT.

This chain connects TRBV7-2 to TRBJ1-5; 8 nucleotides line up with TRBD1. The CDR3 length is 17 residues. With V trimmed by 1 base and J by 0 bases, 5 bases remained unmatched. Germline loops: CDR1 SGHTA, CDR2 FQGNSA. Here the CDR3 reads CASSLGQGKYSNQPQHF. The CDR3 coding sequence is TGTGCCAGCAGCTTAGGACAGGGGAAATATAGCAATCAGCCCCAGCATTTT.

CDR3 DNA: TGTGCCAGTAGTAAATTGCCCCTAAGCACAGATACGCAGTATTTT. It translates to CASSKLPLSTDTQYF. The chain uses TRBV19 and TRBJ2-3; D is uncertain. V was clipped by 4 bases and J by 0 bases, with 11 bases between them. The V gene's germline CDR1 is LNHDA and CDR2 SQIVND (reference sequence). The CDR3 totals 15 residues.